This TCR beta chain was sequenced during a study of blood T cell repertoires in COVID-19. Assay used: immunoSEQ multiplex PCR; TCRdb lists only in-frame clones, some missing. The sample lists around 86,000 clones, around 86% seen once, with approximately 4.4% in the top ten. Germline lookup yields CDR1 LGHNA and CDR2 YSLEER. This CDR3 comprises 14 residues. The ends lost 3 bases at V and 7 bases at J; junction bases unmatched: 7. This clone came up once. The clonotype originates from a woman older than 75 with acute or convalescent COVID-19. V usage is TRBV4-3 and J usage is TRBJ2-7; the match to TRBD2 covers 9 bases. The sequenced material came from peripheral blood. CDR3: CASSQGLATGEQYF. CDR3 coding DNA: TGCGCCAGCAGCCAGGGACTAGCCACAGGGGAGCAGTACTTC.